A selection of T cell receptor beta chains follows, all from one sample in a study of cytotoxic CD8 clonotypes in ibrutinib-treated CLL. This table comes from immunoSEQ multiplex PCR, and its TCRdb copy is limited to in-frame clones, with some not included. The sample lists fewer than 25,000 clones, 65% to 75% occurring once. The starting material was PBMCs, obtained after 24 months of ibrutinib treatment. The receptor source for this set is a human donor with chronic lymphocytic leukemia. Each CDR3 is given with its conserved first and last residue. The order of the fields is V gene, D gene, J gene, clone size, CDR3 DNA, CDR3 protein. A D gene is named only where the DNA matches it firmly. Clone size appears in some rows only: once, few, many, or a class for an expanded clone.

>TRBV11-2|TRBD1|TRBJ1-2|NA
TGTGCCAGCAGCCCCCAGGCATTAGGTGGGACAGACTTC
CASSPQALGGTDF
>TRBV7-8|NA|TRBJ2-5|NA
TGTGCCAGCAGCTTAGGCCAGTCCGAGGAAGAGACCCAGTACTTC
CASSLGQSEEETQYF
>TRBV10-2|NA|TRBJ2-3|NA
TGCGCCAGCAGTGAGACTGGGAGGGGGCATGCAGATACGCAGTATTTT
CASSETGRGHADTQYF
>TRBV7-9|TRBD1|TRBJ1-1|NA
TGTGCCAGCAGCTTAGACCCGGGACAGGGTCGAACTGAAGCTTTCTTT
CASSLDPGQGRTEAFF
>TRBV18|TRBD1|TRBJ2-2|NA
TGTGCCAGCTCCCCGGGACAGGGCAACGGGGAGCTGTTTTTT
CASSPGQGNGELFF
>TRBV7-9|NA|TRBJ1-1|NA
TGTGCCAGCAGCTTAGCGCGAGCACCTGAAGCTTTCTTT
CASSLARAPEAFF
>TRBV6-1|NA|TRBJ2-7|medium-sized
TGTGCCAGCGGGGACCGAGCCTCCTACGAGCAGTACTTC
CASGDRASYEQYF
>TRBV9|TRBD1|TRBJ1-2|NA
TGTGCCAGCAGCGCTCTTTGGACAGGGTTGGAGGGCTACACCTTC
CASSALWTGLEGYTF
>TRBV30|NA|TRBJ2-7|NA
TGTGCCTGGAGTGCTGGTAGCTACGAGCAGTACTTC
CAWSAGSYEQYF
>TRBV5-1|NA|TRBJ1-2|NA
TGCGCCAGCAGCTTACTTACCGGGCAACCTCGGCCCTACACCTTC
CASSLLTGQPRPYTF
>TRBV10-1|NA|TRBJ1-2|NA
TGCGCCAGCAGTGAGTCGAACACCGCTAAGAGCTACACCTTC
CASSESNTAKSYTF
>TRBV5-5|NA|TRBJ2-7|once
TGTGCCAGCAGCTTTGGGGGGGCCGCCTACGAGCAGTACTTC
CASSFGGAAYEQYF
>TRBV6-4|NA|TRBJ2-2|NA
TGTGCCAGCAGTGACAAATCCACCGGGGAGCTGTTTTTT
CASSDKSTGELFF
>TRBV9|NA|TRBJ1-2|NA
TGTGCCAGCAGCGTAGCTCAGGAGACAGGCTACACCTTC
CASSVAQETGYTF
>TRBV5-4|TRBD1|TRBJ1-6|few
TGTGCCAGCAGCTCCTCCCCAGGGGGCGGTTCACCCCTCCACTTT
CASSSSPGGGSPLHF
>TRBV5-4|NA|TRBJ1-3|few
TGTGCCAGCAGCTTGCAGGGATCGGCTGGAAACACCATATATTTT
CASSLQGSAGNTIYF
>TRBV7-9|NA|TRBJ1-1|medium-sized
TGTGCCAGCGGGCCCACAGAGAACACTGAAGCTTTCTTT
CASGPTENTEAFF
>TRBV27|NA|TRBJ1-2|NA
TGTGCCAGCAGTTTATCCCGGGCCAGCTTCTATGGCTACACCTTC
CASSLSRASFYGYTF
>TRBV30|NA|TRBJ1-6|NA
TGTGCCTGGAGTTCAGGGCCTTACATCTCCTATAATTCACCCCTCCACTTT
CAWSSGPYISYNSPLHF
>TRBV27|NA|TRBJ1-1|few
TGTGCCAGCAGTAATCTTCAGGGGAACACTGAAGCTTTCTTT
CASSNLQGNTEAFF
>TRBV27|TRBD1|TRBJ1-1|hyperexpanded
TGTGCCAGCAGCTCCTCCGGACAGGGGGTGGGCACTGAAGCTTTCTTT
CASSSSGQGVGTEAFF
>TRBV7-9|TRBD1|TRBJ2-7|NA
TGTGCCAGCAGCTCACAACAGGGGACCGAGCAGTACTTC
CASSSQQGTEQYF